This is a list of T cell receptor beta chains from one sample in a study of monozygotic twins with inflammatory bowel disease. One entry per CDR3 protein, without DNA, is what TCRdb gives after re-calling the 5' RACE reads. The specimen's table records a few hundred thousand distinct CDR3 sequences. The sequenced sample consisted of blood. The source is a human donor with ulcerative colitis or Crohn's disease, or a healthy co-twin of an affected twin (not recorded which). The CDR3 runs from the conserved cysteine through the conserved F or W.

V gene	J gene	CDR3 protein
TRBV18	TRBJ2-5	CASSRLPGKETQYF
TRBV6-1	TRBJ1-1	CASSAAGGTEAFF
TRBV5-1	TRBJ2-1	CASSLFMGIHNEQFF
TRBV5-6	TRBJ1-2	CASSLSGSSYGYTF
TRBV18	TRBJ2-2	CASSPTLEFTGELFF
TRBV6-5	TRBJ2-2	CASSYGRQTGELFF
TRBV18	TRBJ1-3	CASSPGTGSLSSGNTIYF
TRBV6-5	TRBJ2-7	CASSYRDSDGPYEQYF
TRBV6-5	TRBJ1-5	CASSYTSGGKQPQHF
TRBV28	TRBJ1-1	CASSLQGWGYTEAFF
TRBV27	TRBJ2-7	CASSPEDSPSYEQYF
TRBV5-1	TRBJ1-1	CASSLEGTGRVGTEAFF
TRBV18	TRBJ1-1	CASSPLEEGEAFF
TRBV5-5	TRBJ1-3	CASSRTGTGGSGNTIYF
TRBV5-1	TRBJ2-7	CASSLRIAGGPGEQYF
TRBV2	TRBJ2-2	CASRSLAGGLTDGELFF
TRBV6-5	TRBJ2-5	CASRGDIGTQYF
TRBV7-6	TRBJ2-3	CASSLVGGTDTQHF
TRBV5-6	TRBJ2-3	CASSLGTGGLLQTSTDTQYF
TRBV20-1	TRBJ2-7	CSARDPQFYEQYF
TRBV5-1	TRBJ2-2	CASSLVVGSRTGELFF
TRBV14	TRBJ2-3	CASSQEHPGLAGLFDTQYF
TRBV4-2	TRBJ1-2	CASSQDPGGRYGYTF
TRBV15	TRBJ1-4	CATSRLGQGGPDNEKLFF
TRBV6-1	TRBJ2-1	CASTPLGGPYNEQFF
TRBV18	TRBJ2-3	CASSDPTSSQYF
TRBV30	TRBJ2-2	CAWNRAGELFF
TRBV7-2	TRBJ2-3	CASSLRPSTDTQYF
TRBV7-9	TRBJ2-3	CASSLYPTDTQYF
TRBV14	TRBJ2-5	CASSQGTRGTQYF
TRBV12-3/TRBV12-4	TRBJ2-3	CASSLRASDTQYF
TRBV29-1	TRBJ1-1	CSVGTRGTEAFF
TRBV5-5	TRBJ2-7	CASSPGTGPTEQYF
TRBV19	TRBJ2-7	CASSIGRGYEQYF
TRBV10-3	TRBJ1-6	CANGDNSPLHF
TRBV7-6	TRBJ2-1	CASSLASGGGNEQFF
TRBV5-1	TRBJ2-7	CASSLGQQLSYEQYF
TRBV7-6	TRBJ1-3	CASSLGQGAILSGNTIYF
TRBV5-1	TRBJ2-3	CASSPGLGADTQYF
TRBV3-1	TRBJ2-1	CASSQDISQGRGLYEQFF
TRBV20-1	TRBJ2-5	CSARVAETQYF
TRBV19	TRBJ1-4	CATTNRGNEKLFF
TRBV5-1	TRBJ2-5	CASSFQRAGLRETQYF
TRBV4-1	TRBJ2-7	CASSHRDWGYEQYF